Below are 22 T cell receptor beta chains sequenced from a single sample in a study of T-cell memory formation after mild COVID-19. In TCRdb, the 5' RACE reads were re-called with MiXCR into one record per CDR3 protein. The data hold around 300,000 distinct CDR3 sequences, with 15% to 20% observed a single time. Sequencing was done on a sample of PBMCs or a T cell subset sorted from them (not recorded which). The receptors shown here come from a man younger than 30 who had mild COVID-19 (a few samples of this study predate the infection). Cell type and time point are not known.

V usage is TRBV4-3 and J usage is TRBJ1-2; 10 nucleotides match TRBD1. The trim removed 4 bases at V and 5 bases at J, leaving 10 bases unmatched. The CDR3 is made up of 16 amino acids. Germline V gene lookup returns CDR1 LGHNA and CDR2 YSLEER. The DNA of the CDR3 is TGCGCCAGCAGCCCCGGGACAGGGGTAGGCTTATATGGCTACACCTTC. Its protein is CASSPGTGVGLYGYTF.

This clonotype was found many times. This sequence joins TRBV9 and TRBJ2-5; no reliable D call. Germline V gene data show CDR1 as SGDLS and CDR2 as YYNGEE. Trimming left V 2 bases short and J 4 bases short, with 9 bases between. This CDR3 contains 13 residues. As DNA, the CDR3 is TGTGCCAGCAGCGTCGACCCGGTAGAGACCCAGTACTTC. As protein: CASSVDPVETQYF.

The V call is TRBV5-1, the J call TRBJ2-3; TRBD2 is a possible D gene (6 bases). The CDR3 has 17 amino acids. The V and J ends lost 3 bases and 2 bases respectively, with 19 bases between them. Germline V CDR1 and CDR2: SGHRS, YFSETQ. For the CDR3, the DNA is TGCGCCAGCAGCTCCCTCGGGAGCGGAATCCTCACAGATACGCAGTATTTT. This encodes CASSSLGSGILTDTQYF.

A few counts support this clonotype. The V and J genes are TRBV28 and TRBJ2-7; 8 bases are shared with TRBD1. The CDR3 spans 13 residues. From germline, CDR1 is MDHEN and CDR2 SYDVKM. With V trimmed by 2 bases and J by 6 bases, 3 bases remained unmatched. CDR3 DNA sequence: TGTGCCAGCAGTTTAGGACAGGGTATCGAGCAGTACGTC. Amino acid sequence: CASSLGQGIEQYV.

The V and J genes are TRBV9 and TRBJ2-6; TRBD1 is a possible D gene (6 bases). CDR1 is SGDLS, CDR2 YYNGEE, per germline. V was cut by 1 base and J by 4 bases, with 9 bases left in between. This CDR3 spans 15 amino acids. Here the CDR3 DNA reads TGTGCCAGCAGCGTATCAGGGGCCGGGGCCAACGTCCTGACTTTC. This sequence encodes CASSVSGAGANVLTF.

The rearrangement joins TRBV18 to TRBJ1-4; weak D call: TRBD1 (5 bases). Trimming took off 3 bases at V and 5 bases at J, with 16 bases between the two ends. The CDR3 extends over 16 amino acids. In germline, CDR1 is KGHSH, CDR2 LQKENI. This CDR3 is CASSPSGLRVNEKLFF. In DNA form, the CDR3 reads TGTGCCAGCTCACCCTCGGGACTGCGGGTGAATGAAAAACTGTTTTTT.

This clonotype has ten or more counts. The chain has TRBV5-1 and TRBJ2-1; perhaps TRBD1 as D (6 bases). Germline CDR1 SGHRS, CDR2 YFSETQ. The CDR3 has 16 amino acids. V dropped 4 bases and J dropped 4 bases, with 18 bases sitting between them. Here the CDR3 reads CASSQDPGHGYNEQFF. The CDR3 region has the DNA TGCGCCAGCAGCCAGGATCCGGGACATGGGTACAATGAGCAGTTCTTC.

This chain connects TRBV28 to TRBJ2-3, with 8 bases that match TRBD1. The germline gives CDR1 MDHEN, CDR2 SYDVKM. V lost 2 bases, J lost 3 bases, and 7 bases stayed unmatched. The CDR3 totals 16 residues. The CDR3 DNA follows: TGTGCCAGCAGTTTACGCCGGGACAGGAGAACAGATACGCAGTATTTT. Amino acids: CASSLRRDRRTDTQYF.

The table lists this clonotype with many counts. This rearrangement joins TRBV7-6 to TRBJ2-3; tentatively, D is TRBD1 or TRBD2 (5 bases each). There are 13 residues in the CDR3. Germline V gene sequence: CDR1 SGHVS, CDR2 FNYEAQ. V gave up 5 bases and J gave up 4 bases, with 10 bases separating them. In DNA, the CDR3 is TGTGCCAGCAGCACTGGGGGAGCAGATACGCAGTATTTT. Translated: CASSTGGADTQYF.

There are a few counts of this clonotype. The V and J genes are TRBV20-1 and TRBJ2-4, with TRBD2 as a possible D gene (6 bases). This CDR3 is 15 amino acids long. V shed 6 bases and J shed 0 bases, with 15 bases lying between them. Germline assignment: CDR1 DFQATT and CDR2 SNEGSKA (reference sequence). CDR3 sequence reads: CSAGGATEAKNIQYF. CDR3 nucleotides: TGCAGTGCAGGAGGGGCCACCGAAGCCAAAAACATTCAGTACTTC.

This clonotype showed up many times. The chain employs TRBV12-3 or TRBV12-4 and TRBJ2-4; D uncertain. This CDR3 is built from 13 residues. V lost 3 bases and J 5 bases, leaving 8 bases between the germline ends. This CDR3 reads CASSLAGENIQYF. CDR3 coding DNA: TGTGCCAGCAGTTTGGCAGGTGAAAACATTCAGTACTTC.

The rearrangement joins TRBV28 to TRBJ2-3, with a tentative D call TRBD2 (5 bases). Trimming removed 5 bases at V and 5 bases at J, with 14 bases between. The CDR3 totals 14 residues. Per germline, CDR1 MDHEN and CDR2 SYDVKM. Here the CDR3 reads CASSPIASVDTQYF. The DNA of the CDR3 is TGTGCCAGCAGTCCCATAGCGTCGGTAGATACGCAGTATTTT.

This clonotype showed up many times. The chain has TRBV4-3 and TRBJ2-7; D is perhaps TRBD1 or TRBD2 (5 bases each). Germline V gene data show CDR1 as LGHNA and CDR2 as YSLEER. V was trimmed by 3 bases and J by 3 bases, leaving 18 bases between them. This CDR3 is 16 amino acids long. In nucleotides, the CDR3 is TGCGCCAGCAGCCAGGTACCGGGACCCACGATCTACGAGCAGTACTTC. Protein: CASSQVPGPTIYEQYF.

This clonotype was counted ten times or more. The chain recombines TRBV4-3 with TRBJ1-2; D is possibly TRBD1 (5 bases). V lost 1 base and J 5 bases, leaving 14 bases between the germline ends. The CDR3 loop spans 15 amino acids. Germline loops: CDR1 LGHNA, CDR2 YSLEER. The CDR3 DNA sequence: TGCGCCAGCAGCCAAGTACCAGGGTTGCGTTATGGCTACACCTTC. Encoded protein: CASSQVPGLRYGYTF.

This clonotype was detected only a few times. The rearrangement links TRBV3-1 to TRBJ2-5, with 8 bases identical to TRBD2. The CDR3 runs to 13 residues. Germline V gene data show CDR1 as LGHDT and CDR2 as YNNKEL (reference sequence). The V and J ends lost 1 base and 7 bases, in that order; junction bases with no gene match: 2. CDR3 amino acids: CASSQARGGTQYF. As DNA, the CDR3 is TGTGCCAGCAGCCAAGCACGGGGGGGGACCCAGTACTTC.

This clonotype was detected a few times. The V call is TRBV5-1, the J call TRBJ2-5, with D unclear. The germline gives CDR1 SGHRS, CDR2 YFSETQ. The ends were cut back, 3 bases at V and 2 bases at J, with 17 bases in the middle. This CDR3 is built from 16 residues. The CDR3 sequence: CASSSLLIPVQETQYF. In nucleotides, the CDR3 is TGCGCCAGCAGCTCCCTCCTTATACCAGTTCAAGAGACCCAGTACTTC.

The table lists this clonotype with a few counts. V gene TRBV10-3 combines with J gene TRBJ2-2, with D perhaps being TRBD1 or TRBD2 (7 bases each). CDR1 ENHRY and CDR2 SYGVKD come from the germline V gene. The CDR3 runs to 14 residues. The V gene lost 11 bases and the J gene lost 6 bases, with 19 bases spanning the gap. The CDR3 region is CAATGEGTAGELFF. CDR3 sequence (DNA): TGTGCCGCTACCGGGGAGGGGACAGCCGGGGAGCTGTTTTTT.

There are a few counts of this clonotype. This chain joins TRBV7-9 and TRBJ1-1; D is possibly TRBD1 (5 bases). Trimming pared 1 base from V and 7 bases from J, leaving 7 bases between. Germline V gene lookup returns CDR1 SEHNR and CDR2 FQNEAQ (reference sequence). This CDR3 comprises 12 residues. The DNA of the CDR3 is TGTGCCAGCAGCTTAGACCAGGGTGAAGCTTTCTTT. The encoded protein is CASSLDQGEAFF.

Only a few counts were recorded for this clonotype. The chain employs TRBV6-4 and TRBJ1-1; 9 nucleotides align to TRBD1. Unmatched junction bases numbered 8, after V lost 8 bases and J lost 4 bases. Germline V lookup: CDR1 MRHNA, CDR2 SNTAGT. The CDR3 extends over 14 amino acids. CDR3 loop: CASRRDREGTEAFF. CDR3 DNA sequence: TGTGCCAGCCGACGGGACAGGGAGGGCACTGAAGCTTTCTTT.

The genes are TRBV12-3 or TRBV12-4 and TRBJ1-3; a weak D match, TRBD1 (5 bases). The CDR3 consists of 15 residues. Trimming shortened V by 7 bases and J by 5 bases, and 18 bases separated the two germline ends. CDR3 sequence reads: CASTLRRDLRNTIYF. The CDR3 DNA is TGTGCCAGCACCTTACGAAGGGACCTTAGAAACACCATATATTTT.

This chain connects TRBV6-1 to TRBJ2-6; the D gene is possibly TRBD2 (6 bases). Germline V lookup: CDR1 MNHNS, CDR2 SASEGT. The V end lost 4 bases, the J end lost 2 bases, and 6 bases lay between the germline ends. This CDR3 is 14 amino acids long. For the CDR3, the DNA is TGTGCCAGCAGTGGACTAGCTGGGGCCAACGTCCTGACTTTC. Encoded protein: CASSGLAGANVLTF.

The rearrangement links TRBV2 to TRBJ1-5; no definite D call. Trimming cost V 6 bases and J 5 bases, with 11 bases left between them. There are 13 residues in the CDR3. CDR1 and CDR2 from the germline V gene are SNHLY and FYNNEI. CDR3 residues: CASRRERDQPQHF. In nucleotides, the CDR3 is TGTGCCAGCAGGCGGGAGAGGGATCAGCCCCAGCATTTT.